This TCR beta chain emerged from a study of T-cell reconstitution after alpha-beta-depleted transplantation in children. This clonotype appeared many times. TCRbeta library construction was performed incorporating unique molecular identifiers. From the PCR reads, TCRdb called clonotypes with MiXCR, one entry per CDR3 protein. The sample carries about 120,000 distinct CDR3 sequences, about a tenth recorded once. The sample in question was PBMCs from the stem cell graft donor, obtained from the stem cell graft. The clonotype originates from a human donor who donated a stem cell graft to a child with acute lymphoblastic leukemia.

In nucleotides, the CDR3 is TGCGCCAGCAGCCAAGATGGGGTTGATACGCAGTATTTT. Translating it yields CASSQDGVDTQYF. The chain joins TRBV4-3 to TRBJ2-3; D call uncertain. CDR1 and CDR2 (germline): LGHNA, YSLEER. Trimming left V 0 bases short and J 6 bases short, with 7 bases between. This CDR3 has 13 residues.